This T cell receptor (beta chain) comes out of a study of T cell responses to AZD1222 COVID-19 vaccine. General study results and limits: Unmutated variant regions reportedly attract nearly half of all spike-specific TCRs. Baseline seropositivity characterized only a handful of AZD1222 recipients.

In its sample, this clone was seen a few times. Antigen specificity is unknown. Method: immunoSEQ multiplex PCR; TCRdb's copy keeps in-frame clones and lacks some. The sample contains roughly 140,000 clones, approximately 91% of which appear only once. The TCR was taken from an adult who had recovered from COVID-19. The sample in question was peripheral blood, obtained after recovery from COVID-19.

The CDR3 reads CASSLVPRYEQYF. The CDR3 DNA sequence: TGTGCCAGCAGCCTGGTCCCACGGTACGAGCAGTACTTC. The chain is built from TRBV3-1 (or the pseudogene TRBV3-2) and TRBJ2-7; D is uncertain. The CDR3 totals 13 residues. Germline V CDR1 and CDR2: LGHDT, YNNKEL (reference sequence). Between the trimmed V and J ends, which lost 4 bases and 4 bases, there was a span of 11 bases.